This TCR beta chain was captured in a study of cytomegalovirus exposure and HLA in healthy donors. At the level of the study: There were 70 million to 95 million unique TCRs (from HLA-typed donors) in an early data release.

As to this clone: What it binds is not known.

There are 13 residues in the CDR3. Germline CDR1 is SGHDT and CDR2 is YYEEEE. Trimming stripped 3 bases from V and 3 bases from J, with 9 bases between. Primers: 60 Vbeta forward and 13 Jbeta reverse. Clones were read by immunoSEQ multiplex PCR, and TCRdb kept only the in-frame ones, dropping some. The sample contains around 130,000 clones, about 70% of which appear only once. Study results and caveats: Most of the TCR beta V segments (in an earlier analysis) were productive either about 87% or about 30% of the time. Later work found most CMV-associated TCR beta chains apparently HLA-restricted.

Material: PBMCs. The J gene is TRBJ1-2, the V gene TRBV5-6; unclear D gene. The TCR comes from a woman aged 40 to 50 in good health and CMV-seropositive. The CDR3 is CASSSGLDYGYTF. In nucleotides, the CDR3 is TGTGCCAGCAGCTCCGGGTTAGACTATGGCTACACCTTC.